Given below is one T cell receptor (beta chain) in context. As yet, its antigen is unknown. TCRdb reprocessed the reads via MiXCR and lists one record per CDR3 protein. Of roughly 630,000 distinct CDR3 sequences in the sample, approximately 25% were seen once. Trimming cost V 8 bases and J 4 bases; bases outside gene matches: 7. CDR3 length: 14 residues. Germline CDR1 LNHDA, CDR2 SQIVND (reference sequence). This sample was taken from a study of T cell repertoires in cytomegalovirus infection. Overall study findings and caveats: The cumulative frequency of public TCR beta families identified carriers of CMV plus the relevant HLA.

Sequenced input: CD8+ T cells from PBMCs. The J gene is TRBJ2-1, the V gene TRBV19; 8 nucleotides match TRBD1. This clonotype originated in a human donor in good health (CMV status not recorded). Some clones in this sample may be carry-over from other donors' samples. CDR3 region: CASATTGAYNEQFF. The CDR3, as DNA: TGTGCCAGTGCCACGACAGGGGCATACAATGAGCAGTTCTTC.